This record concerns one TCR beta chain sequence. Its antigen is still unknown. The sample belongs to a study of cytomegalovirus exposure and HLA in healthy donors. Whole-study findings and limits: DRB1 showed the most TCR associations and HLA-C the fewest in a later analysis, as rates varied by HLA locus. A later analysis linked fewer than 20,000 TCR beta sequences to HLA alleles at 0.05 false discovery rate.

V shed 8 bases and J shed 8 bases, with 14 bases lying between them. The CDR3 contains 13 residues. Primers for the PCR totalled 60 Vbeta and 13 Jbeta. The repertoire was sequenced with immunoSEQ multiplex PCR; TCRdb's copy has only in-frame clones and lacks some. The profile shows over 150,000 clones, about two thirds of them singletons. This TCR was recovered from a woman between 25 and 40 years old in good health and CMV-seronegative. Sequencing input: PBMCs. The chain uses TRBV5-3 and TRBJ1-6; D not resolved. TRBV5-3 is reported as an ORF; its role is uncertain. The CDR3 spells CARGRVVHSPLHF. The CDR3 DNA reads as TGTGCCAGGGGGAGGGTAGTCCATTCACCCCTCCACTTT.